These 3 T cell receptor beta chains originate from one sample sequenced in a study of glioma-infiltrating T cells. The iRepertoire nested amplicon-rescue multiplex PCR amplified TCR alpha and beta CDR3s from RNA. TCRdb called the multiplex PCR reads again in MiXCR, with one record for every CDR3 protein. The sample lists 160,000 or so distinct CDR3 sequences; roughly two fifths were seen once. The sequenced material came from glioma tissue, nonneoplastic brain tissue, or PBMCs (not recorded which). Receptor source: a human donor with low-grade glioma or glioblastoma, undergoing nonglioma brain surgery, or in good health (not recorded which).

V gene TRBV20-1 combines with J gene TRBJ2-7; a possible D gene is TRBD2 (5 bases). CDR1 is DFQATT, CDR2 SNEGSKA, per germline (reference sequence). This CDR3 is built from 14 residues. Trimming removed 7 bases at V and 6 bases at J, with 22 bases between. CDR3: CSGEALVGEGEQYF. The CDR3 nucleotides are TGCAGTGGGGAAGCACTAGTGGGAGAAGGCGAGCAGTACTTC.

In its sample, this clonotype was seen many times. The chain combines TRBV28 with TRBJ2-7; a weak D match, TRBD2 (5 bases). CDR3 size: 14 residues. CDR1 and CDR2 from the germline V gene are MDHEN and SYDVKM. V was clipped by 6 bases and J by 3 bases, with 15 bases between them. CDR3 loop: CASRQQTLDYEQYF. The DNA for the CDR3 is TGTGCCAGCAGGCAACAAACACTAGACTACGAGCAGTACTTC.

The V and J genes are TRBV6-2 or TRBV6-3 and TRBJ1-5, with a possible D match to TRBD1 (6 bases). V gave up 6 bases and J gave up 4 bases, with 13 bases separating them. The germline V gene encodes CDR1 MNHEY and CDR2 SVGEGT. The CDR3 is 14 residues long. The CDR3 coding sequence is TGTGCCAGCAGCAAGTGGGGGGCAAATCAGCCCCAGCATTTT. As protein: CASSKWGANQPQHF.